This T cell receptor beta chain was documented in a study of response to subunit inactivated influenza vaccine. Points from the study as a whole: A suggestion made by the authors is that each seasonal influenza vaccination recruits few new T cells.

V lost 6 bases, J lost 5 bases, and 6 bases stayed unmatched. CDR3 length equals 14 residues. Germline assignment: CDR1 MRHNA and CDR2 SNTAGT. TCRdb processed the RT-PCR reads anew with MiXCR; each CDR3 protein has one entry. This table has 800,000 to 1,000,000 distinct CDR3 sequences, 21% appearing once. Turning to this clonotype: The antigen remains unidentified.

The sample consisted of PBMCs from blood, taken less than 6 days after vaccination. J is TRBJ2-2 and V is TRBV6-4; the match to TRBD1 covers 7 bases. The receptor was isolated from a man aged 50 to 59 who received an inactivated influenza vaccine. CDR3 sequence reads: CASSEGQITGELFF. Here the CDR3 DNA reads TGTGCCAGCAGCGAGGGACAGATTACCGGGGAGCTGTTTTTT.